One sample yielded the 13 T cell receptor beta chains listed below, sequenced in a study of cytomegalovirus exposure and HLA in healthy donors. Vbeta (60) and Jbeta (13) primers were used in the PCR. Method: immunoSEQ multiplex PCR; TCRdb's copy keeps in-frame clones and lacks some. There are 150,000 to 200,000 clones in the sample; more than 75% occur only once, and more than 1.2% lies in the top ten. Sequenced sample: PBMCs. Receptors were obtained from a male donor in good health and CMV-seronegative.

Only a few counts were recorded for this clone. V gene TRBV7-2 combines with J gene TRBJ1-1; 7 bases are shared with TRBD1. With V trimmed by 5 bases and J by 4 bases, 13 bases remained unmatched. The CDR3 is 16 residues long. Germline V lookup: CDR1 SGHTA, CDR2 FQGNSA. This CDR3 is CASSPLAGGGITEAFF. The DNA for the CDR3 is TGTGCCAGCAGCCCCCTTGCAGGGGGAGGCATCACTGAAGCTTTCTTT. The whole variable domain, filled in from reference TRBV7-2 and TRBJ1-1, reads GAGVSQSPSNKVTEKGKDVELRCDPISGHTALYWYRQSLGQGLEFLIYFQGNSAPDKSGLPSDRFSAERTGGSVSTLTIQRTQQEDSAVYLCASSPLAGGGITEAFFGQGTRLTVV.

This sequence joins TRBV11-2 and TRBJ1-5; tentatively, D is TRBD1 (5 bases). From germline, CDR1 is SGHAT and CDR2 FQNNGV. The ends were cut back, 1 base at V and 9 bases at J, with 13 bases in the middle. The CDR3 loop spans 14 amino acids. In DNA, the CDR3 is TGTGCCAGCAGCTTAGGGGGCTCGGGGGGGCCCCAGCATTTT. This sequence encodes CASSLGGSGGPQHF.

Only a few counts were recorded for this clone. The chain has TRBV1 and TRBJ2-7; the listed D gene, TRBD2, was not tested against the DNA. TRBV1 is described as a pseudogene. This CDR3 spans 14 amino acids. Here the CDR3 DNA reads TGCACCAGCAGCCCCCTAGCGGGGGTACGGGAGCAGTACTTC. This gives the protein CTSSPLAGVREQYF.

The V and J genes are TRBV27 and TRBJ2-1; 7 nucleotides agree with TRBD2. CDR3 length: 13 amino acids. Germline trimming cut 5 bases from V and 8 bases from J; bases unmatched to any gene: 6. CDR1 and CDR2 from the germline V gene are MNHEY and SMNVEV (reference sequence). In DNA, the CDR3 is TGTGCCAGCAGTCTCGGGGAGGGATATGAGCAGTTCTTC. Residues: CASSLGEGYEQFF.

The chain recombines TRBV5-6 with TRBJ1-6, with 10 bases lining up with TRBD1. V lost 4 bases, J lost 5 bases, and 6 bases stayed unmatched. This CDR3 spans 16 amino acids. In germline, CDR1 is SGHDT, CDR2 YYEEEE. The CDR3 nucleotides read TGTGCCAGCAGCACCGGGACAGGGGCGAATAATTCACCCCTCCACTTT. This codes for CASSTGTGANNSPLHF.

This clone was seen only a few times. J is TRBJ1-4 and V is TRBV5-1; TRBD1 matches at 9 bases. CDR1 is SGHRS, CDR2 YFSETQ, per germline. V shed 4 bases, J shed 6 bases, and the junction held 4 bases outside the gene matches. The CDR3 extends over 14 amino acids. The CDR3 loop reads CASSRQGGDEKLFF. The CDR3, as DNA: TGCGCCAGCAGCAGACAGGGGGGGGATGAAAAACTGTTTTTT.

V and J are TRBV7-2 and TRBJ2-7; perhaps TRBD1 as D (6 bases). The germline CDR1 and CDR2 sequences are SGHTA and FQGNSA. V shed 5 bases and J shed 0 bases, with 11 bases lying between them. The CDR3 totals 14 residues. The CDR3 sequence: CASSPGHISYEQYF. The CDR3 coding sequence is TGTGCCAGCAGCCCGGGACATATCTCCTACGAGCAGTACTTC.

This clone was counted a few times. The V gene is TRBV2, the J gene TRBJ1-4; TRBD1 agrees at 9 bases. Per the germline V gene, CDR1 is SNHLY and CDR2 is FYNNEI. The CDR3 length is 19 residues. V lost 6 bases and J lost 0; bases outside the gene matches: 14. The CDR3 DNA is TGTGCCAGCAGGATACAACGGGACAGGGCAAGAGCAACTAATGAAAAACTGTTTTTT. Protein product: CASRIQRDRARATNEKLFF.

V usage is TRBV18 and J usage is TRBJ1-2; the match to TRBD1 covers 9 bases. J gave up 0 bases and V 6 bases, and 11 bases lay outside the gene matches. The V gene's germline CDR1 is KGHSH and CDR2 LQKENI. The CDR3 is made up of 17 amino acids. As DNA, the CDR3 is TGTGCCAGCTCGCCCCTCGGGGGACAGGGAGCTAACTATGGCTACACCTTC. Its translation: CASSPLGGQGANYGYTF.

This sequence joins TRBV5-1 and TRBJ2-7; 8 bases are shared with TRBD2. J lost 0 bases, V lost 0 bases, and 2 bases had no gene match. The length of the CDR3 is 15 residues. Germline V gene data show CDR1 as SGHRS and CDR2 as YFSETQ. Here the CDR3 reads CASSLERGYSYEQYF. Here the CDR3 DNA reads TGCGCCAGCAGCTTGGAGCGGGGGTACTCCTACGAGCAGTACTTC.

The chain's CDR3 is CASSWPGTSGTGELFF. The CDR3, as DNA: TGCGCCAGCAGCTGGCCCGGGACTAGCGGCACCGGGGAGCTGTTTTTT. The chain employs TRBV5-1 and TRBJ2-2, with 11 bases lining up with TRBD2. Per the germline V gene, CDR1 is SGHRS and CDR2 is YFSETQ. Trimming cost V 3 bases and J 4 bases; bases outside gene matches: 5. The CDR3 is 16 amino acids.

CDR3 sequence reads: CASSFEQGNEQYF. The DNA of the CDR3 is TGCGCCAGCAGTTTCGAACAGGGGAACGAGCAGTACTTC. J is TRBJ2-5 and V is TRBV5-1; 7 bases map to TRBD1. The J call may be in error: the DNA end matches TRBJ2-7 better. This CDR3 is built from 13 residues. CDR1 and CDR2 (germline): SGHRS, YFSETQ.

The rearrangement joins TRBV28 to TRBJ2-1; D is perhaps TRBD2 (5 bases). Germline V gene sequence: CDR1 MDHEN, CDR2 SYDVKM. V was pared by 6 bases and J by 9 bases, with 15 bases between. The CDR3 covers 13 residues. Here the CDR3 DNA reads TGTGCCAGCAGACCGGGAAGGAGGAGTGAGCAGTTCTTC. As protein: CASRPGRRSEQFF.